This TCR beta chain emerged from a study of naive and memory T cell subsets. General study results and limits: There was no ground truth to check naive and memory subset results.

This clonotype appeared many times. The antigen remains unidentified. Four subsets defined by CD45RA and CD27 were sorted after CD3, CD4, CD8 and live/dead staining. The beta constant-region primer was an equimolar mix of two oligonucleotides covering TRBC1 and TRBC2. Ligation attached a single-stranded oligonucleotide with a 12-nucleotide UMI and the SP2 primer to the cDNA 3' end. MiXCR, run by TCRdb on the UMI-ligation and nested PCR reads, gives a single entry per CDR3 protein. The data contain 100,000 or so distinct CDR3 sequences, roughly 7% of them singletons. The TCR originated in a human donor in good health. Sequenced input: central memory CD4+ T cells from blood.

Here the CDR3 reads CASSQDRAQYF. The DNA for the CDR3 is TGTGCCAGCAGCCAAGACAGGGCCCAGTACTTC. V gene TRBV14 combines with J gene TRBJ2-5; D might be TRBD1 (5 bases). The CDR3 has 11 amino acids. V gave up 0 bases and J gave up 9 bases, with 5 bases separating them. Germline V lookup: CDR1 SGHDN, CDR2 FVKESK.